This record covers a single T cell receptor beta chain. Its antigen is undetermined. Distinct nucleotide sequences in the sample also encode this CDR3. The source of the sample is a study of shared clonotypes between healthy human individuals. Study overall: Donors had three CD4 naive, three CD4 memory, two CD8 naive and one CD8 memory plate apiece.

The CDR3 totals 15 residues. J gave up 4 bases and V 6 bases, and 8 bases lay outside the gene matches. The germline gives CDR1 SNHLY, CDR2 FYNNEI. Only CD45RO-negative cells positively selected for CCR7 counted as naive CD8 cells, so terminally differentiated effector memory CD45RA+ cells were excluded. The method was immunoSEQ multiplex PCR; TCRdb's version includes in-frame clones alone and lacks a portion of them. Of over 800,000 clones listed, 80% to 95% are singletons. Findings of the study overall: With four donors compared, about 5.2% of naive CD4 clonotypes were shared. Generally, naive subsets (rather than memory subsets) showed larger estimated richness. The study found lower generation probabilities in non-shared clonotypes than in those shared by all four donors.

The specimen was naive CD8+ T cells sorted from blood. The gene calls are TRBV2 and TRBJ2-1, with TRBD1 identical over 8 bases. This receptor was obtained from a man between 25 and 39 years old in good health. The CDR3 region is CASRPGQGPYNEQFF. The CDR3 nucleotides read TGTGCCAGCAGGCCCGGACAGGGACCTTACAATGAGCAGTTCTTC.